The 2 T cell receptor beta chains below were found in one sample sequenced in a study of early T cells in non-severe SARS-CoV-2 infection (dated by TCRdb to 2020 to 2022). The library was produced with 5' RACE. The instrument given in TCRdb is NextSeq 500. TCRdb ran its own pipeline on the public reads, namely fastp trimming at Q25 and MiXCR clone calling, and kept in-frame beta chains. Merged by CDR3 protein, the rows form single entries marked with the most common genes and DNA. The sample yields more than 50,000 distinct CDR3 sequences; less than 15% were counted once. The ten largest make up 7.5% to 10% of the sample. This specimen was whole blood, taken at baseline. The source is an adult who was a healthcare worker with PCR-confirmed SARS-CoV-2 infection or an uninfected control (not recorded which).

The chain uses TRBV6-1 and TRBJ1-1; the D is unclear. This CDR3 region has 13 residues. V shed 4 bases and J shed 3 bases, with 9 bases lying between them. CDR1 and CDR2 (germline): MNHNS, SASEGT. This chain's CDR3 is CASSAVSYTEAFF. CDR3 coding DNA: TGTGCCAGCAGTGCGGTGTCCTACACTGAAGCTTTCTTT.

V usage is TRBV6-1 and J usage is TRBJ2-1; 7 nucleotides line up with TRBD2. The V gene end was trimmed by 0 bases and the J gene end by 2 bases; junction bases not matched to a gene: 7. CDR1 is MNHNS, CDR2 SASEGT, per germline. The CDR3 length is 17 residues. CDR3: CASSEAPASGPYNEQFF. The CDR3, as DNA: TGTGCCAGCAGTGAAGCCCCCGCTAGCGGCCCCTACAATGAGCAGTTCTTC.